The 8 T cell receptor beta chains below all came from one sample that was sequenced in a study of cytomegalovirus exposure and HLA in healthy donors. The PCR employed 60 Vbeta primers together with 13 Jbeta primers. Clones were read by immunoSEQ multiplex PCR, and TCRdb kept only the in-frame ones, dropping some. The sample holds about 50,000 clones; 65% to 85% are singletons and the top ten take over 2%. The sequenced sample consisted of PBMCs. These receptors originate from a boy between 10 and 17 years old in good health and CMV-seropositive.

The chain carries TRBV7-9 and TRBJ1-2; possible D gene TRBD1, 5 bases. V shed 7 bases and J shed 8 bases, with 20 bases lying between them. CDR1 is SEHNR, CDR2 FQNEAQ, per germline (reference sequence). The CDR3 runs to 14 residues. CDR3 loop: CASTPGWGSGGYTF. DNA of the CDR3: TGTGCCAGCACCCCAGGGTGGGGTTCGGGCGGCTACACCTTC.

About this clone: In the same sample, other DNA sequences code for this CDR3. The chain employs TRBV9 and TRBJ1-2; no definite D call. The CDR3 runs to 11 residues. V lost 3 bases to trimming and J lost 4 bases, with 4 bases between them. The V gene's germline CDR1 is SGDLS and CDR2 YYNGEE. The DNA for the CDR3 is TGTGCCAGCAGCGCGGGCTATGGCTACACCTTC. Translated: CASSAGYGYTF.

V is TRBV2 and J is TRBJ2-7; TRBD1 is a possible D gene (6 bases). The CDR3 is 16 residues long. Germline CDR1 reads SNHLY; CDR2 reads FYNNEI. Deletions cut 5 bases from V and 3 bases from J, with 20 bases between. For the CDR3, the DNA is TGTGCCAGCAGTAGGGGGTTGGTGGGCATTGGCTACGAGCAGTACTTC. Translation: CASSRGLVGIGYEQYF.

This chain joins TRBV5-8 and TRBJ1-4; 7 positions agree with TRBD1. Per the germline V gene, CDR1 is SGHTS and CDR2 is YDEGEE. The CDR3 consists of 17 residues. V lost 1 base to trimming and J lost 3 bases; unmatched junction nucleotides: 9. The CDR3 protein is CASSLKQGDRANEKLFF. Here the CDR3 DNA reads TGTGCCAGCAGCTTGAAGCAAGGGGACAGAGCTAATGAAAAACTGTTTTTT.

The V and J genes are TRBV5-5 and TRBJ1-2; 7 bases map to TRBD1. The CDR3 totals 15 residues. Trimming cost V 5 bases and J 7 bases; bases outside gene matches: 14. In germline, CDR1 is SGHKS, CDR2 YYEKEE (reference sequence). The CDR3, as DNA: TGTGCCAGCAGGTCGCCGGGACAGAAAAAGGGTGGCTACACCTTC. Its translation is CASRSPGQKKGGYTF.

This clone was detected only once. At one boundary the junction diverges from the germline segment, which might be a read error. The chain links TRBV7-9 to TRBJ2-5; TRBD2 aligns across 7 bases. Germline V gene data show CDR1 as SEHNR and CDR2 as FQNEAQ (reference sequence). The CDR3 consists of 14 residues. The CDR3 here is CSSSSLAAGETQYF. DNA for the CDR3: TGTTCCAGCAGCTCGCTAGCGGCAGGAGAGACCCAGTACTTC.

This clone was counted once. V usage is TRBV9 and J usage is TRBJ1-2; D possibly corresponds to TRBD1 (6 bases). The germline V gene encodes CDR1 SGDLS and CDR2 YYNGEE. CDR3 length: 15 amino acids. Trimming shortened V by 3 bases and J by 7 bases, and 19 bases separated the two germline ends. CDR3 nucleotide sequence: TGTGCCAGCAGCGCAGAGACAGGATTGGTGGCTGGCTACACCTTC. Translated: CASSAETGLVAGYTF.

J is TRBJ1-2 and V is TRBV6-5; D might be TRBD1 (5 bases). V lost 8 bases and J lost 4, with 11 bases in between. Germline V gives CDR1 MNHEY, CDR2 SVGAGI. The CDR3 has 12 amino acids. DNA for the CDR3: TGTGCCAGCGGCACAAGGGGCTATGGCTACACCTTC. Its protein is CASGTRGYGYTF.